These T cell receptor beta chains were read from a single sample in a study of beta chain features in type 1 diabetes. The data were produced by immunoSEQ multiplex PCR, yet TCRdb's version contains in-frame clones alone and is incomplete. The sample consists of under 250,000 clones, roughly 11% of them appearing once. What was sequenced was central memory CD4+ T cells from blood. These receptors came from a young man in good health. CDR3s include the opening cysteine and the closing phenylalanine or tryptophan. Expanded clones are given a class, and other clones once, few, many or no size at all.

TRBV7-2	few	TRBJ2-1	CASSFAGTSGSSYNEQFF
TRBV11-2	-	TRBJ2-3	CASGGLADTQYF
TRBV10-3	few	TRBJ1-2	CAISHTQLGGTEYGYTF
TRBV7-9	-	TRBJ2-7	CASSLVQPYEQYF
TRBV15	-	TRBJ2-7	CATSRAGGTGNYEQYF
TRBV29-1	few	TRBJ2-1	CSGWLAGVYEQFF
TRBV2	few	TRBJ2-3	CASSVQTPSDTQYF
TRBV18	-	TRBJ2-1	CASSPLQITNSYNEQFF
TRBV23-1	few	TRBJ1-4	CATRGSANEKLFF
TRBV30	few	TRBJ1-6	CAWSQRTYNSPLHF
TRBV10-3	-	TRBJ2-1	CAISEPGLSHNEQFF
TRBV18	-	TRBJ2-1	CASSTSYNEQFF
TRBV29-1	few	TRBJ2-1	CSAGSGADSYNEQFF
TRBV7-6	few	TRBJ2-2	CASSLTPGPNTGELFF
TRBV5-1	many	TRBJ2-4	CASSLANGRRDIQYF
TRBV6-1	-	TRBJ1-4	CASSHNDQQGTFF
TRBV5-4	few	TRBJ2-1	CASSFSGNEQFF
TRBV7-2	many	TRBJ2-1	CASSPRGKLSYNEQFF
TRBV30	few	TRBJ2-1	CAWNSGRTIIYNEQFF
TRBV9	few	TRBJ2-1	CASSEPPGLAGGSIYNEQFF
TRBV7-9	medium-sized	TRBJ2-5	CASSWYQETQYF
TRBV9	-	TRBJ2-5	CASSPPAGQETQYF
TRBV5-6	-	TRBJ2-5	CASSTIGTAETQYF
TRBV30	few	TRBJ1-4	CAWRTVFNEKLFF
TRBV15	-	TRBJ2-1	CATSRGFFGCAGGPGEQFF
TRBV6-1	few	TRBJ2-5	CASSSGQLMETQYF
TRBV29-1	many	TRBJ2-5	CSALRAVQETQYF
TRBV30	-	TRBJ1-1	CAWSDFRLSATEAFF
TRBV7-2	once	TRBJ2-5	CASSPGRSETQYF
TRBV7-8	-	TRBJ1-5	CASSSTGQPQHF
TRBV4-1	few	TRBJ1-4	CASSQDKRGTTTNEKLFF
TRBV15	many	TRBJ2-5	CATSRGSGGEETQYF
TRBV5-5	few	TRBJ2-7	CASSLGWTGPYEQYF